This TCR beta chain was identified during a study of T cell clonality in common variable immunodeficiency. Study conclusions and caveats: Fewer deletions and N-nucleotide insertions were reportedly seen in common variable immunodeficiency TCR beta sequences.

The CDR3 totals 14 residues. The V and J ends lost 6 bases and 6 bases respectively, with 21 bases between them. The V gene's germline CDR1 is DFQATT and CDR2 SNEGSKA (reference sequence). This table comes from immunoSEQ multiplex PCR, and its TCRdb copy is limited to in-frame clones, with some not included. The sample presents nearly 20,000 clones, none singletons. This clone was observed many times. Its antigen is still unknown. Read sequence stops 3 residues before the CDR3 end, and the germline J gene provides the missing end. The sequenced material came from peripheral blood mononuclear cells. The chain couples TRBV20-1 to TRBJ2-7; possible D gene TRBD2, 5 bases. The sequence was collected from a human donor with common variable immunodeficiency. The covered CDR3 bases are TGCAGTGCCACCCTTATACGGGGTAGCGTCGAG. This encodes CSATLIRGSVE. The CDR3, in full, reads CSATLIRGSVEQYF.